This T cell receptor (beta chain) is from a study of T cells after yellow fever vaccination. TCRdb passed the 5' RACE reads through MiXCR, listing each CDR3 protein once. The data contain 78,000 or so distinct CDR3 sequences, around 7.8% of them seen just once; the ten biggest clones take up approximately 30%. The V and J ends lost 2 bases and 4 bases respectively, with 21 bases between them. CDR3 length equals 18 residues. CDR1 and CDR2 (germline): SQVTM, ANQGSEA. This clonotype was observed at least ten times. This clonotype was obtained from a man aged 18-30 years who received the YFV17D yellow fever vaccine. The chain has TRBV29-1 and TRBJ2-6, with D possibly being TRBD1 or TRBD2 (6 bases each). The sample here was CD8+ T cells sorted from PBMCs, taken about 10 days after the first yellow fever vaccination. The CDR3 protein is CSVESVFGGRKGANVLTF. CDR3 bases: TGCAGCGTTGAATCTGTTTTTGGGGGGCGCAAAGGGGCCAACGTCCTGACTTTC.